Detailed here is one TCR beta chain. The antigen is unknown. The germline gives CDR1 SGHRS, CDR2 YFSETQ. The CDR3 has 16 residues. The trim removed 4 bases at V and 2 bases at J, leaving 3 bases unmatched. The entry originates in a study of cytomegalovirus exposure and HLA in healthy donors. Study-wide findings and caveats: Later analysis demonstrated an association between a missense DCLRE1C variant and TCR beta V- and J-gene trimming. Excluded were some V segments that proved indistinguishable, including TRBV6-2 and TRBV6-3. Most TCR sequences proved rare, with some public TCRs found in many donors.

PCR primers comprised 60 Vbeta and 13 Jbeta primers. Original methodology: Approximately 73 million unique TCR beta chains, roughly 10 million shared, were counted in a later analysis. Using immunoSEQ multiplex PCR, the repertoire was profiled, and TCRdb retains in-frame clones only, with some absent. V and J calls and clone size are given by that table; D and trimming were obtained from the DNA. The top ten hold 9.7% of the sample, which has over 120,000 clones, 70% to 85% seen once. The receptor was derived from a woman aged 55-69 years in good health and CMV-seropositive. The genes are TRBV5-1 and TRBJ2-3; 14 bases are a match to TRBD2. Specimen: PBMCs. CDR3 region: CASSPGLAGATDTQYF. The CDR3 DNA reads TGCGCCAGCAGCCCGGGACTAGCGGGGGCCACAGATACGCAGTATTTT.